Sequencing of this T cell receptor (beta chain) was carried out in a study of cytomegalovirus exposure and HLA in healthy donors. Study conclusions and caveats: Some TCR beta chains (around 160 of them) were listed as cytomegalovirus-associated. When a later analysis was performed, an Asian-associated ancestry cluster reportedly had fewer N-insertions than the roughly 700-donor mean.

A word on this clone: Its antigen is as yet unknown.

V lost 6 bases and J lost 8; bases outside the gene matches: 9. Germline V gene sequence: CDR1 LNHDA, CDR2 SQIVND (reference sequence). The CDR3 is 13 amino acids. The primer mix had 60 Vbeta and 13 Jbeta primers. Clones were read by immunoSEQ multiplex PCR, and TCRdb kept only the in-frame ones, dropping some. In the table there are about 150,000 clones, about 75% of which are singletons. This clonotype was sampled from a man aged 25 to 40 in good health and CMV-seronegative. The sample was PBMCs. The rearrangement uses TRBV19 and TRBJ1-2; 7 bases fit TRBD1. CDR3: CASSPGGRGGYTF. Here the CDR3 DNA reads TGTGCCAGTAGCCCAGGGGGTCGAGGAGGCTACACCTTC.